This T cell receptor (beta chain) was profiled in a study of blood T cell repertoires in COVID-19. In the study overall: In each case, the material was cDNA or gDNA derived from T cells, B-cell-depleted T cells, or PBMCs.

With 5 bases clipped from V and 1 base from J, the junction kept 4 bases outside the gene matches. CDR1 SNHLY and CDR2 FYNNEI come from the germline V gene. The CDR3 is 14 amino acids. In the original workflow: The assay estimated nucleated cells by amplifying reference gene primers. The protocol was immunoSEQ multiplex PCR, while the TCRdb copy is restricted to in-frame clones and leaves out a portion. From that table come the V and J calls and clone size; the DNA was used to work out D and trimming. The sample has over 85,000 clones, approximately 85% seen once. The source is a woman in her sixties with acute or convalescent COVID-19. The sequencing input was peripheral blood. The V and J genes are TRBV2 and TRBJ1-1; TRBD1 matches 7 bases. The DNA for the CDR3 is TGTGCCAGCAGTCGGACAGGAAGGAACACTGAAGCTTTCTTT. Protein: CASSRTGRNTEAFF.